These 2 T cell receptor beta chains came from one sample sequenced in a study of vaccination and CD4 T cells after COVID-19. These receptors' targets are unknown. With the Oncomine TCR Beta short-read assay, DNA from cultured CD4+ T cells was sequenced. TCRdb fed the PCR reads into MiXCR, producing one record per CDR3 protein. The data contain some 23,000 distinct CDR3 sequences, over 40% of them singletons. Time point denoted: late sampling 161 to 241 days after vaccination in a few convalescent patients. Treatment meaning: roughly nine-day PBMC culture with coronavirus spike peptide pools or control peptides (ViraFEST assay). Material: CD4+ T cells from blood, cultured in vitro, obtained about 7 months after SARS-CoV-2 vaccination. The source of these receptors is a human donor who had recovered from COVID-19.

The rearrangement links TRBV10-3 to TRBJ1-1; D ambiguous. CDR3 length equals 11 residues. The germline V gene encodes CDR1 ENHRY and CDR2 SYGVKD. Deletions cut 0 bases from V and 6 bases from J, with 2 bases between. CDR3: CAISESSEAFF. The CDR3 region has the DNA TGTGCCATCAGTGAGTCGTCTGAAGCTTTCTTT.

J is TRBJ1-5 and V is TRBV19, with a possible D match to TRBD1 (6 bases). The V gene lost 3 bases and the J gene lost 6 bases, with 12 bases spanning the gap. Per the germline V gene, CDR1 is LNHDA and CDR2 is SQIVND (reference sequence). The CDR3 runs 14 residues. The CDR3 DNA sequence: TGTGCCAGTAGTATCAACAGGGAAGTTCAGCCCCAGCATTTT. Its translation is CASSINREVQPQHF.